This TCR beta chain was recovered during a study of tumor-infiltrating lymphocytes in primary liver carcinoma. Each 20-30 mg portion of unsorted bulk tissue served as the source for co-extraction of RNA and DNA. With 500 ng total RNA as template and a constant-region primer, TCR beta cDNA was made. ARM-PCR, slightly modified, supplied the TCR beta libraries through three nested multiplex PCR rounds. TCRdb re-analysed the multiplex PCR reads in MiXCR, keeping a single row per CDR3 protein. The sample lists 95,000 to 150,000 distinct CDR3 sequences, around two thirds occurring once. As to this clonotype: Likely a read error: the CDR3 ends without its conserved phenylalanine or tryptophan.

The sequence was obtained from a woman in her sixties with primary liver carcinoma and hepatitis B virus infection. Sequencing was done on a sample of liver tumor tissue from sampling region 1. Subset: tumor region T1, superior pole.

CDR3 bases: TGTGCCTGCAGCCCCGGGACAGGGGGCAACTACGAACAGTACCTC. Amino acid sequence: CACSPGTGGNYEQYL. The rearrangement joins TRBV11-3 to TRBJ2-7; TRBD1 agrees at 12 bases. The CDR3 loop spans 15 amino acids. Germline-derived CDR1 and CDR2 are SGHNT and YENEEA.